The TCR beta chain described here comes from a study of shared clonotypes between healthy human individuals. Study details: The study drew on a couple of women and a few men aged 18 to 49 as donors.

Method: immunoSEQ multiplex PCR; TCRdb's copy keeps in-frame clones and lacks some. The data contain about 1.5 million clones, under 99% of them seen just once; the ten biggest clones take up about 0.45%. Only Caucasian adults living in Nashville, Tennessee made up the donor group. Trimming pared 4 bases from V and 4 bases from J, leaving 16 bases between. Germline CDR1 and CDR2: SGHDN and FVKESK. The CDR3 totals 15 residues. The sequenced material came from naive CD4+ T cells sorted from blood. As to subset: CD45RA+ positively selected. This rearrangement joins TRBV14 to TRBJ1-2; maybe TRBD1 (6 bases). This TCR derives from a man aged 25 to 40 in good health. The DNA of the CDR3 is TGTGCCAGCAGCCGAGGGACACTATTTTTCTATGGCTACACCTTC. Translation: CASSRGTLFFYGYTF.